This T cell receptor beta chain was found in a study of T cells after yellow fever vaccination. One entry per CDR3 protein, called by TCRdb with MiXCR from the 5' RACE reads. Of more than 350,000 distinct CDR3 sequences listed, approximately 10% were seen once; the top ten hold roughly 18%. This CDR3 has 14 amino acids. In germline, CDR1 is LGHNA, CDR2 YSLEER. V was pared by 2 bases and J by 8 bases, with 3 bases of the junction left unmatched. Overall study findings and caveats: Most primary-vaccination clones recurred post-booster (roughly 96% CD4, roughly 87% CD8).

Regarding this clonotype: No antigen is known for it.

The TCR originated in a man younger than 35 who received the YFV17D yellow fever vaccine. The material sequenced was PBMCs, taken on the day of the first yellow fever vaccination. The chain links TRBV4-3 to TRBJ2-2; 9 positions agree with TRBD2. The CDR3 loop reads CASSQRRGGGELFF. The CDR3 DNA is TGCGCCAGCAGCCAACGGCGGGGGGGTGGGGAGCTGTTTTTT.